In its sample, the clone carrying this T cell receptor beta chain was seen a few times. No antigen is known for it. This sample is drawn from a study of cytomegalovirus exposure and HLA in healthy donors. Study-wide findings and caveats: Available immune exposure information covered CMV serostatus only. Most CMV-associated TCR beta chains were later found to appear HLA-restricted. In a later analysis, an Asian-associated ancestry cluster reportedly showed fewer N-insertions than the roughly 730-donor mean.

The PCR ran on 60 Vbeta and 13 Jbeta primers. How the authors handled the data: In a later analysis, of around 83 million unique beta chains, some 10 million appeared in at least two donors. Here immunoSEQ multiplex PCR was the method, and the copy in TCRdb shows in-frame clones only, minus some. V, J and clone size reflect that table, while D and trimming were determined from the DNA. The sample contains 200,000 or so clones, about 85% of which appear only once. CDR1 is GTSNPN and CDR2 is SVGIG in the germline V gene (reference sequence). The V segment lost 2 bases and the J segment 6 bases; nucleotides outside the gene matches: 10. The CDR3 length is 15 residues.

The chain links TRBV30 to TRBJ1-5; 7 bases are shared with TRBD1. The sequenced sample consisted of PBMCs. The receptor was isolated from a man aged 50 or older in good health and CMV-seronegative. The CDR3 spells CAWSTGAPGGQPQHF. The CDR3 DNA reads TGTGCCTGGAGTACAGGGGCTCCAGGCGGTCAGCCCCAGCATTTT.